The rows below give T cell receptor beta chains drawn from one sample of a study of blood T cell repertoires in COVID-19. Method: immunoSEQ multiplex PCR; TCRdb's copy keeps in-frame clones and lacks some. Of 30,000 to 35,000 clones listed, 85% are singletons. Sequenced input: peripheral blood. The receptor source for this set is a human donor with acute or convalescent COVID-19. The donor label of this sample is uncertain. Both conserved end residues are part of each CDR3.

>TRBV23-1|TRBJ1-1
CASSQSGRTEAFF
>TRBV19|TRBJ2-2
CASRTGTGNTGELFF
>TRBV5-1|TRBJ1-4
CASSLVGRGVSPEKLFF
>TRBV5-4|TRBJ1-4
CASSRTGEETNEKLFF
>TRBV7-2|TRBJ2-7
CASSPGWLRGSYEQYF
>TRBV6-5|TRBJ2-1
CASSLRHGEQFF
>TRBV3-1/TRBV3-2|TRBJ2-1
CASSQDWSGGRVKFF
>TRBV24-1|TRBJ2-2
CATSDPGQGDTGELFF
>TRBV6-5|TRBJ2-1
CASSSPGTGSNEQFF
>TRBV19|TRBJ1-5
CASSMGKGAGQPQHF
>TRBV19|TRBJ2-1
CASSINPGGTFHNEQFF
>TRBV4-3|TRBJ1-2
CASSPRTANYGYTF
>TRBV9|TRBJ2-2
CASSVGANTGELFF
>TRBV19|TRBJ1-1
CASSPGTLNTEAFF
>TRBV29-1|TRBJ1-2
CSVDAGVSYGYTF
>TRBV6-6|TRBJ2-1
CASSRLAEQFF
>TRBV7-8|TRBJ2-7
CASSFRVGGSYEQYF
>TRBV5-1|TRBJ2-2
CASRRTGLGTGELFF
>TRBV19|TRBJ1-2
CASSAGTANYGYTF
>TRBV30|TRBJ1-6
CAWRGQGIFEPLHF
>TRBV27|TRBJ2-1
CASSLGPEQFF
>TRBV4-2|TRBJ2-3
CASSQERVADTQYF
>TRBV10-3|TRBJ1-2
CAITDDSNYGYTF
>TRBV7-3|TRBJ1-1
CASSLNGGDTEAFF
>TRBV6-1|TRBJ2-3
CASSEVGWTSGRDTQYF
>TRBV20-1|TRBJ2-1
CSASQGSGGANEQFF
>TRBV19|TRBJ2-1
CASSPVEYNEQFF
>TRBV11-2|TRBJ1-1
CASSFGTDTSAYF
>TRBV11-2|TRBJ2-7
CASSLEDNQGLAGIYEQYF
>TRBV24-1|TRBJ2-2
CATRTGQGDTGELFF
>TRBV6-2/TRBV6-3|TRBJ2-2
CASSYGLAGVTNTGELFF
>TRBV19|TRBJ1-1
CASTPTAFSGTEAFF
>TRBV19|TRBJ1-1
CASTDRTNTEAFF
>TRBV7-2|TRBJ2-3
CASSPHPTDTQYF
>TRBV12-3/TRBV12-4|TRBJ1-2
CASSPRARYGYTF
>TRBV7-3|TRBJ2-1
CARQTLTSYNEQFF
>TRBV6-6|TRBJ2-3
CASSAPGRYTDTQYF
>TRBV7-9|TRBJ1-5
CASSLMGGWPQHF
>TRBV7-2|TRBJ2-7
CASSFSHSYEQYF
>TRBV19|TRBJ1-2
CASNFRATYGYTF
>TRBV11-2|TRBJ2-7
CASSSFLGTGVYEQYF
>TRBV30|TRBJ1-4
CAWRPTGVEKLFF
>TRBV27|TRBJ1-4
CASGFRGSNEKLFF
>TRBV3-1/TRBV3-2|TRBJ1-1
CASSLTWDSNTEAFF
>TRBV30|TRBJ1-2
CAWRISYGYTF